This T cell receptor (beta chain) was recovered during a study of radiation and T cells in renal cell carcinoma. Whole-study findings and limits: In blood, top tumor clones expanded by 2 weeks, shrinking by 4.

Points on this clone: What it binds is not known.

Time point noted: blood 4 weeks post-SBRT, at nephrectomy. The treatment was: 15 Gy SBRT to primary tumor, nephrectomy 4 weeks later. Nephrectomy followed 15 Gy stereotactic body radiation by 4 weeks. Clear cell pathology was present in this patient's renal cell carcinoma. J lost 6 bases, V lost 6 bases, and 9 bases had no gene match. The CDR3 covers 14 residues. Germline lookup yields CDR1 SGDLS and CDR2 YYNGEE. The protocol was immunoSEQ multiplex PCR, while the TCRdb copy is restricted to in-frame clones and leaves out a portion. The sample has about 86,000 clones, around four fifths seen once. The chain couples TRBV9 to TRBJ2-1; 7 bases align to TRBD2. The origin of this receptor is a man in his fifties with renal cell carcinoma. Sequenced material: blood, taken from a patient whose treatment included radiotherapy and nephrectomy. The CDR3 coding sequence is TGTGCCAGCAACAGCGGGATGGCGGCCAATGAGCAGTTCTTC. Translated: CASNSGMAANEQFF.